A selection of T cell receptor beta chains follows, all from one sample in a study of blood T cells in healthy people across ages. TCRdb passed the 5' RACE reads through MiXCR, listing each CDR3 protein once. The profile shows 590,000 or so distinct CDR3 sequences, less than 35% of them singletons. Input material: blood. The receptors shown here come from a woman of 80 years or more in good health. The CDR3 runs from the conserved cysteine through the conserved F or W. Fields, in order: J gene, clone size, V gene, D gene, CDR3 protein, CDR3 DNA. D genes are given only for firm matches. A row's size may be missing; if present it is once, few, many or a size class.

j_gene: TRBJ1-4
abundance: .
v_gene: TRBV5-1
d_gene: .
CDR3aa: CASSLLSQGNEKLFF
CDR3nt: TGCGCCAGCAGTTTACTCTCGCAGGGGAATGAAAAACTGTTTTTT

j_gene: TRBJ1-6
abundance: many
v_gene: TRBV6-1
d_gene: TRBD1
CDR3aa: CASSRTGGSAPLHF
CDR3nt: TGTGCCAGCAGCCGAACAGGGGGCTCGGCACCCCTCCACTTT

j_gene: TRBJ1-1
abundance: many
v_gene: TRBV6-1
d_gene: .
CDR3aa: CASSRRGNTEAFF
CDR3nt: TGTGCCAGCAGCCGCAGGGGAAACACTGAAGCTTTCTTT

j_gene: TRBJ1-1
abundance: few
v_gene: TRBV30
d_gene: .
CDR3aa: CAWTPGQTEAFF
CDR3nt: TGTGCCTGGACCCCCGGTCAAACTGAAGCTTTCTTT

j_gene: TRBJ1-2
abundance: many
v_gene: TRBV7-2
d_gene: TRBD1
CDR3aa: CASSPPKTGKDLHGYTF
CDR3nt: TGTGCCAGCAGCCCCCCGAAGACAGGGAAAGACTTGCATGGCTACACCTTC

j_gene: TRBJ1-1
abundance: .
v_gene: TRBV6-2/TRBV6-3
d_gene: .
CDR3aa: CASSSPLTEAFF
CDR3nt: TGTGCCAGCAGTTCTCCCTTGACTGAAGCTTTCTTT

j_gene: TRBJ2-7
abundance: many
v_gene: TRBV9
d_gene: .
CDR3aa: CASSRTIESEQYF
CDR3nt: TGTGCCAGCAGCCGAACAATAGAATCCGAGCAGTACTTC

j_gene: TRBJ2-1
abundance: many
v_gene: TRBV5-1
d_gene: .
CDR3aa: CASSLAGTSEDEQFF
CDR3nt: TGCGCCAGCAGCTTGGCCGGGACCTCGGAAGATGAGCAGTTCTTC

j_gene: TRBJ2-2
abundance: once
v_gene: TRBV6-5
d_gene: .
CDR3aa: CASSYNGRPNTNTGELFF
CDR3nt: TGTGCCAGCAGTTACAACGGCCGGCCAAATACGAACACCGGGGAGCTGTTTTTT

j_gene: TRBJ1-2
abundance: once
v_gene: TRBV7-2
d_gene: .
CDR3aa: CASSSTRAGVLGGYTF
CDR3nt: TGTGCCAGCAGCTCGACAAGGGCAGGGGTTTTAGGTGGCTACACCTTC

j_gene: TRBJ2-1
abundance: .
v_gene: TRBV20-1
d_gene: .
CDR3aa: CSAVRDTKETQFF
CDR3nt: TGCAGTGCGGTGAGGGACACAAAAGAGACCCAGTTCTTC

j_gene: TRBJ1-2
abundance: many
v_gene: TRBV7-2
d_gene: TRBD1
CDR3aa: CASSPRQGLGYTF
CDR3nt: TGTGCCAGCAGCCCGCGACAGGGTCTTGGCTACACCTTC

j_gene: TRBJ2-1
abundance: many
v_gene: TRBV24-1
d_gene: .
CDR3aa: CATSDAAYNEQFF
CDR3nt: TGTGCCACCAGTGATGCAGCCTACAATGAGCAGTTCTTC

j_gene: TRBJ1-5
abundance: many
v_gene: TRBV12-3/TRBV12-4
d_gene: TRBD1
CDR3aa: CASSLETGGPNQPQHF
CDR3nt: TGTGCCAGCAGTTTAGAGACAGGGGGACCCAATCAGCCCCAGCATTTT

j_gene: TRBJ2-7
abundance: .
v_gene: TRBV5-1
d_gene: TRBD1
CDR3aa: CASSWAGTECYEQYF
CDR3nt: TGCGCCAGCAGCTGGGCCGGGACAGAGTGCTACGAGCAGTACTTC

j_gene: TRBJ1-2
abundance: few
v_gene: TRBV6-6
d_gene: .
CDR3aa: CASSYDGGSNYGYTF
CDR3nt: TGTGCCAGCAGTTACGATGGTGGGTCTAACTATGGCTACACCTTC

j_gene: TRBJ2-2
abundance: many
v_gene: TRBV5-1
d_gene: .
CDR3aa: CASSSGVITANTGELFF
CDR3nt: TGCGCCAGCAGCTCCGGGGTGATCACTGCGAACACCGGGGAGCTGTTTTTT

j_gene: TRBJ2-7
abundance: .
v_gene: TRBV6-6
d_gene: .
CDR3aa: CASSQDAWGSYEQYF
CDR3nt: TGTGCCAGCAGCCAAGATGCGTGGGGTAGTTACGAGCAGTACTTC

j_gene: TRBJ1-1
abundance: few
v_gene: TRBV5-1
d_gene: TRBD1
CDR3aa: CASSVAGGENTEAFF
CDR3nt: TGCGCCAGCAGCGTCGCAGGGGGCGAGAACACTGAAGCTTTCTTT

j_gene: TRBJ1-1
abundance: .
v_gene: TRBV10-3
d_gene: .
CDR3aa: CAISNGGPESEAFF
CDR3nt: TGTGCCATCAGCAATGGGGGCCCGGAGTCTGAAGCTTTCTTT

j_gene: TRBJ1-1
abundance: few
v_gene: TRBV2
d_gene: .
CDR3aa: CASTITRGITEAFF
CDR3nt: TGTGCCAGCACCATAACTCGGGGGATCACTGAAGCTTTCTTT

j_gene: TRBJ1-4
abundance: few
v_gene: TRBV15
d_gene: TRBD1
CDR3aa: CATSRTPQGAGEKLFF
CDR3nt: TGTGCCACCAGCAGAACTCCCCAGGGGGCAGGAGAAAAACTGTTTTTT

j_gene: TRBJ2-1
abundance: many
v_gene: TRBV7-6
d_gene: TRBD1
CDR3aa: CASTEGQGAYNEQFF
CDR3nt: TGTGCCAGCACCGAGGGACAGGGGGCCTACAATGAGCAGTTCTTC

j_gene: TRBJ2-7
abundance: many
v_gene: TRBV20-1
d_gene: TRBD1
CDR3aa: CSARILETGGYEQYF
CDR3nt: TGCAGTGCTAGAATTCTAGAGACAGGGGGCTACGAGCAGTACTTC

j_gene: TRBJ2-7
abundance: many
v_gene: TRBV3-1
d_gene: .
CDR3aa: CASSGGLGSYEQYF
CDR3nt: TGTGCCAGCAGCGGGGGACTCGGCTCCTACGAGCAGTACTTC

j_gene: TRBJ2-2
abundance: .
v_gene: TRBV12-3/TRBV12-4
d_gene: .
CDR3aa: CATNGGGTGELFF
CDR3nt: TGTGCCACCAACGGTGGGGGAACCGGGGAGCTGTTTTTT

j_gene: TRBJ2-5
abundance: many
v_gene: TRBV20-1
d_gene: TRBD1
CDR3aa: CSARVGTGRTETQYF
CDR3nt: TGCAGTGCTAGAGTCGGGACAGGGAGGACAGAGACCCAGTACTTC

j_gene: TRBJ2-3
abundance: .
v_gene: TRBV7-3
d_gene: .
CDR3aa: CASSTTSGDTQYF
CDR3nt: TGTGCCAGCAGCACGACCTCAGGAGATACGCAGTATTTT

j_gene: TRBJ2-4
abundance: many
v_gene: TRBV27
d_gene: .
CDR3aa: CASSRWRGNIQYF
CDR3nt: TGTGCCAGCAGTCGCTGGAGGGGAAACATTCAGTACTTC